The 15 T cell receptor beta chains below all came from one sample that was sequenced in a study of blood T cell repertoires in COVID-19. TCRdb's copy holds only in-frame clones and misses some; the assay was immunoSEQ multiplex PCR. The top ten clones hold around 4.5% of a sample with roughly 76,000 clones, 85% to 95% of them seen once. Source material: peripheral blood. Source of these receptors: a woman aged 55-75 years with active COVID-19.

The chain couples TRBV20-1 to TRBJ2-5; 8 positions match TRBD2. J was trimmed by 1 base and V by 3 bases; bases with no gene match: 1. This CDR3 contains 13 residues. CDR1 and CDR2 from the germline V gene are DFQATT and SNEGSKA (reference sequence). The CDR3 DNA reads as TGCAGTGCTAGTACTAGCGGCCAAGAGACCCAGTACTTC. Its translation: CSASTSGQETQYF.

J is TRBJ1-5 and V is TRBV18; 8 bases line up with TRBD1. This CDR3 has 17 residues. Germline CDR1 reads KGHSH; CDR2 reads LQKENI. The J segment lost 6 bases and the V segment lost 3 bases, leaving 13 bases of the junction unmatched. The CDR3 protein is CASSPRLVGQGPQPQHF. The DNA for the CDR3 is TGTGCCAGCTCACCGCGCCTCGTCGGACAGGGTCCTCAGCCCCAGCATTTT.

The V call is TRBV6-5, the J call TRBJ1-2; D is possibly TRBD1 (6 bases). The V end lost 6 bases, the J end lost 2 bases, and 16 bases lay between the germline ends. The CDR3 length is 15 residues. From germline, CDR1 is MNHEY and CDR2 SVGAGI. CDR3 nucleotide sequence: TGTGCCAGCAGCTATGGGGGGGCAGTGAACTATGGCTACACCTTC. It encodes CASSYGGAVNYGYTF.

The chain carries TRBV4-1 and TRBJ1-4; 9 bases agree with TRBD1. The CDR3 has 14 amino acids. Trimming at V came to 5 bases and at J to 5 bases, leaving 3 bases not matched to a gene. Germline-derived CDR1 and CDR2 are MGHRA and YSYEKL. For the CDR3, the DNA is TGCGCCAGCAGCAAAGGACAGGGGAATGAAAAACTGTTTTTT. This translates into CASSKGQGNEKLFF.

The chain links TRBV5-1 to TRBJ2-2, with TRBD1 matching 8 bases. Germline-derived CDR1 and CDR2 are SGHRS and YFSETQ. This CDR3 is built from 14 residues. V lost 6 bases and J lost 6; bases outside the gene matches: 7. The CDR3 reads CASKIGQGSGELFF. CDR3 DNA sequence: TGCGCCAGCAAAATCGGACAGGGCTCCGGGGAGCTGTTTTTT.

The chain uses TRBV12-3 or TRBV12-4 and TRBJ2-7, with 10 bases aligning to TRBD1. The CDR3 contains 13 residues. V lost 6 bases, J lost 3 bases, and 2 bases stayed unmatched. CDR3 in amino acids: CASRRDRGYEQYF. In DNA form, the CDR3 reads TGTGCCAGCAGACGGGACAGGGGCTACGAGCAGTACTTC.

The sample holds many counts of this clone. The V gene is TRBV7-9, the J gene TRBJ2-5; TRBD1 is a possible D gene (6 bases). The germline gives CDR1 SEHNR, CDR2 FQNEAQ (reference sequence). With 3 bases removed from V and 3 bases from J, the gap between germline ends came to 8 bases. The CDR3 spans 13 residues. The CDR3 sequence is CASSFSGEETQYF. CDR3 coding DNA: TGTGCCAGCAGCTTCTCAGGGGAAGAGACCCAGTACTTC.

This chain joins TRBV19 and TRBJ2-3, with 8 nucleotides matching TRBD2. With V trimmed by 7 bases and J by 3 bases, 6 bases remained unmatched. The CDR3 extends over 14 amino acids. Germline CDR1 is LNHDA and CDR2 is SQIVND (reference sequence). The CDR3 is CASNGGRRTDTQYF. DNA for the CDR3: TGTGCCAGTAATGGCGGGAGGAGGACAGATACGCAGTATTTT. Full variable domain (missing parts from reference TRBV19 and TRBJ2-3): DGGITQSPKYLFRKEGQNVTLSCEQNLNHDAMYWYRQDPGQGLRLIYYSQIVNDFQKGDIAEGYSVSREKKESFPLTVTSAQKNPTAFYLCASNGGRRTDTQYFGPGTRLTVL.

Only a few counts were recorded for this clone. The chain combines TRBV10-3 with TRBJ2-2, with 10 nucleotides matching TRBD1. The CDR3 consists of 15 residues. In germline, CDR1 is ENHRY, CDR2 SYGVKD. After removal of 9 bases from V and 3 bases from J, the junction contained 7 bases not matched to a gene. CDR3 nucleotides: TGTGCCATTCAGCCGACAGGGGGCTACACCGGGGAGCTGTTTTTT. It encodes CAIQPTGGYTGELFF.

Only one count was recorded for this clone. The gene calls are TRBV28 and TRBJ1-1; TRBD1 agrees at 10 bases. The junction had 7 bases not matched to a gene; V was cut back by 7 bases and J by 5 bases. The CDR3 consists of 14 residues. Per germline, CDR1 MDHEN and CDR2 SYDVKM. CDR3 nucleotide sequence: TGTGCCAGCATAAGCCCGGGACAGGGGACTGAAGCTTTCTTT. It is translated as CASISPGQGTEAFF.

The J gene is TRBJ2-7, the V gene TRBV28; D might be TRBD2 (6 bases). Trimming cost V 5 bases and J 6 bases, with 17 bases left between them. The CDR3 contains 14 residues. CDR1 MDHEN and CDR2 SYDVKM come from the germline V gene. Here the CDR3 reads CASSTHGGKGEQYF. The CDR3 DNA reads TGTGCCAGCAGTACACATGGGGGGAAGGGCGAGCAGTACTTC.

This CDR3 is CASSWRALGEKLFF. CDR3 in DNA: TGTGCCAGCAGTTGGAGGGCCCTCGGGGAAAAACTGTTTTTT. The chain employs TRBV27 and TRBJ1-4; no definite D call. Trimming took off 4 bases at V and 8 bases at J, with 14 bases between the two ends. Germline CDR1 reads MNHEY; CDR2 reads SMNVEV (reference sequence). CDR3 length: 14 amino acids.

Details on this clone: This CDR3 is also generated by other DNA sequences in the sample. The chain recombines TRBV30 with TRBJ1-5; no firm D call. CDR3 length: 14 residues. Trimming took 2 bases from V and 2 from J, leaving 10 bases between them. Germline lookup yields CDR1 GTSNPN and CDR2 SVGIG (reference sequence). In DNA, the CDR3 is TGTGCCTGGAGTAGAACTCTAGGCAATCAGCCCCAGCATTTT. This gives the protein CAWSRTLGNQPQHF.

V is TRBV7-2 and J is TRBJ2-1; TRBD2 agrees at 10 bases. Trimming at V came to 6 bases and at J to 4 bases, leaving 12 bases not matched to a gene. This CDR3 comprises 17 residues. The germline V gene has CDR1 SGHTA and CDR2 FQGNSA. In DNA form, the CDR3 reads TGTGCCAGCAGTCACCCTCCGGGACTAGCGCTTTACAATGAGCAGTTCTTC. This sequence encodes CASSHPPGLALYNEQFF. The whole variable domain, filled in from reference TRBV7-2 and TRBJ2-1, reads GAGVSQSPSNKVTEKGKDVELRCDPISGHTALYWYRQSLGQGLEFLIYFQGNSAPDKSGLPSDRFSAERTGGSVSTLTIQRTQQEDSAVYLCASSHPPGLALYNEQFFGPGTRLTVL.

This clone was recorded once. This chain links TRBV5-1 with TRBJ2-5; D is perhaps TRBD2 (6 bases). The germline gives CDR1 SGHRS, CDR2 YFSETQ. The CDR3 has 15 amino acids. Trimming took off 3 bases at V and 4 bases at J, with 16 bases between the two ends. The CDR3 is CASSSAGWGPETQYF. DNA for the CDR3: TGCGCCAGCAGCTCGGCGGGATGGGGTCCAGAGACCCAGTACTTC.